The rows below give T cell receptor beta chains drawn from one sample of a study of shared clonotypes between healthy human individuals. TCRdb's table, derived via immunoSEQ multiplex PCR, lists solely in-frame clones and lacks some. This table holds roughly 1,100,000 clones, approximately 70% found once. Sequenced material: memory CD4+ T cells sorted from blood. The origin of the receptors is a man between 18 and 29 years old in good health. Each CDR3 is given with its conserved first and last residue. A D gene is named only where the DNA matches it firmly. Size is omitted from some rows. Given values are once, few, many or a class for expanded clones.

.	.	TRBJ2-7	TRBV5-4	CASSLGDRIYEQYF	TGTGCCAGCAGCTTGGGGGACCGGATCTACGAGCAGTACTTC
.	once	TRBJ1-5	TRBV6-5	CASSYGQNNQPQHF	TGTGCCAGCAGTTACGGACAGAACAATCAGCCCCAGCATTTT
.	.	TRBJ1-3	TRBV7-9	CASSLVPSPGNTIYF	TGTGCCAGCAGCTTAGTCCCCTCCCCTGGAAACACCATATATTTT
TRBD2	.	TRBJ2-3	TRBV5-1	CASSPGREVSTDTQYF	TGCGCCAGCAGCCCCGGGAGGGAAGTTAGCACAGATACGCAGTATTTT
.	.	TRBJ1-1	TRBV10-2	CASSVGMNTEAFF	TGCGCCAGCAGTGTGGGTATGAACACTGAAGCTTTCTTT
TRBD2	.	TRBJ2-1	TRBV18	CASSPPLAGNWNEQFF	TGTGCCAGCTCACCACCACTAGCGGGGAATTGGAATGAGCAGTTCTTC
.	.	TRBJ2-7	TRBV7-2	CASTSEPGKYEQYF	TGTGCCAGCACGAGCGAACCAGGAAAGTACGAGCAGTACTTC
.	.	TRBJ1-3	TRBV30	CAWTKGGSGNTIYF	TGTGCCTGGACTAAGGGGGGGTCTGGAAACACCATATATTTT
.	.	TRBJ1-1	TRBV6-6	CASKEGQAFF	TGTGCCAGCAAGGAGGGCCAAGCTTTCTTT
TRBD1	.	TRBJ2-7	TRBV7-9	CASSPRGQKSYEQYF	TGTGCCAGCAGCCCCAGGGGACAGAAATCCTACGAGCAGTACTTC
TRBD1	.	TRBJ2-1	TRBV6-1	CASGTGDWNEQFF	TGTGCCAGCGGGACAGGGGATTGGAATGAGCAGTTCTTC
.	.	TRBJ2-1	TRBV6-1	CASSGGGGLYNEQFF	TGTGCCAGCAGTGGTGGCGGCGGACTCTACAATGAGCAGTTCTTC
TRBD1	.	TRBJ1-2	TRBV6-5	CASSARGGGNYGYTF	TGTGCCAGCAGTGCGAGGGGAGGGGGCAACTATGGCTACACCTTC
.	.	TRBJ2-6	TRBV30	CAWKQTGANVLTF	TGTGCCTGGAAACAAACTGGGGCCAACGTCCTGACTTTC
TRBD1	.	TRBJ1-1	TRBV28	CASSGFRTGKSGEAFF	TGTGCCAGCTCCGGTTTTAGGACAGGGAAGTCAGGTGAAGCTTTCTTT
.	.	TRBJ1-5	TRBV30	CAWSRDTNNQPQHF	TGTGCCTGGAGCCGGGACACCAACAATCAGCCCCAGCATTTT
.	.	TRBJ1-1	TRBV6-6	CASSRGIGIEAFF	TGTGCCAGCAGTCGAGGGATAGGGATTGAAGCTTTCTTT
TRBD1	.	TRBJ2-5	TRBV11-2	CASSLDRPTQETQYF	TGTGCCAGCAGCTTGGACAGGCCCACCCAAGAGACCCAGTACTTC
TRBD1	.	TRBJ1-6	TRBV2	CASSTQGKGSPLHF	TGTGCCAGCAGTACACAGGGGAAAGGGTCACCCCTCCACTTT
TRBD1	.	TRBJ1-1	TRBV10-3	CAISVDRGLSEAFF	TGTGCCATCAGTGTGGACAGGGGGCTCTCTGAAGCTTTCTTT
TRBD1	.	TRBJ2-6	TRBV27	CASRSGTGITGANVLTF	TGTGCCAGCAGATCCGGGACAGGGATAACTGGGGCCAACGTCCTGACTTTC
TRBD1	.	TRBJ1-1	TRBV7-8	CASSQGQGNTEAFF	TGTGCCAGCAGCCAGGGACAGGGGAACACTGAAGCTTTCTTT
.	.	TRBJ2-3	TRBV7-8	CATRAVDTDTQYF	TGTGCTACCCGGGCGGTTGACACAGATACGCAGTATTTT
.	.	TRBJ1-3	TRBV5-5	CASSLPNSGNTIYF	TGTGCCAGCAGCTTGCCGAACTCTGGAAACACCATATATTTT
.	.	TRBJ1-4	TRBV10-3	CAISESSRGEKLFF	TGTGCCATCAGTGAGTCGAGCAGGGGTGAAAAACTGTTTTTT
TRBD2	.	TRBJ2-7	TRBV5-1	CATSSGGESYEQYF	TGCGCCACCTCTAGCGGGGGCGAGTCCTACGAGCAGTACTTC
.	.	TRBJ1-1	TRBV5-1	CASSLEANTEAFF	TGCGCCAGCAGCTTGGAAGCAAACACTGAAGCTTTCTTT
TRBD1	.	TRBJ1-1	TRBV15	CATSQDRVTEAFF	TGTGCCACCAGCCAAGACAGGGTCACTGAAGCTTTCTTT
TRBD1	once	TRBJ2-7	TRBV28	CASRTGGSEQYF	TGTGCCAGCAGAACAGGGGGAAGCGAGCAGTACTTC
TRBD2	.	TRBJ2-1	TRBV7-8	CASSLDPDRNRLAGGNEQFF	TGTGCCAGCAGCTTAGATCCCGATCGAAACCGACTAGCGGGAGGCAATGAGCAGTTCTTC
TRBD1	.	TRBJ2-5	TRBV6-5	CASSLGQGVTGTQYF	TGTGCCAGCAGCCTCGGACAGGGGGTTACAGGGACCCAGTACTTC
.	.	TRBJ1-1	TRBV21-1	CASSGLRDRLMNTEAFF	TGTGCCAGCAGCGGCCTCCGGGACAGACTTATGAACACTGAAGCTTTCTTT
TRBD1	.	TRBJ2-4	TRBV10-2	CASSEPAGGIQYF	TGCGCCAGCAGTGAGCCGGCAGGGGGCATTCAGTACTTC
.	many	TRBJ2-7	TRBV4-1	CASSQDRMGTFKIYEQYF	TGCGCCAGCAGCCAAGATCGGATGGGGACATTTAAGATTTACGAGCAGTACTTC
TRBD1	.	TRBJ2-1	TRBV7-6	CASSQGQGINNEQFF	TGTGCCAGCAGCCAGGGACAGGGGATAAACAATGAGCAGTTCTTC
.	.	TRBJ1-3	TRBV13	CASSLTGIFSGNTIYF	TGTGCCAGCAGCCTTACAGGGATATTCTCTGGAAACACCATATATTTT
.	.	TRBJ2-2	TRBV5-1	CASSSQPTGELFF	TGCGCCAGCAGCTCTCAGCCCACCGGGGAGCTGTTTTTT
.	.	TRBJ2-7	TRBV10-1	CASSTTTPSSPEQYF	TGCGCCAGCAGTACGACGACTCCCAGTAGCCCGGAGCAGTACTTC
.	.	TRBJ2-2	TRBV27	CASSLQRPGSGELFF	TGTGCCAGCAGTTTACAAAGACCGGGTTCCGGGGAGCTGTTTTTT
.	few	TRBJ2-1	TRBV15	CATSPHSSGEQFF	TGTGCCACCAGTCCCCACAGTAGTGGTGAGCAGTTCTTC
.	.	TRBJ2-2	TRBV29-1	CSVVRGAANTGELFF	TGCAGCGTTGTAAGGGGGGCCGCGAACACCGGGGAGCTGTTTTTT
.	.	TRBJ2-1	TRBV18	CASSSGAPNEQFF	TGTGCCAGCTCATCCGGGGCCCCCAATGAGCAGTTCTTC
.	.	TRBJ2-2	TRBV7-2	CASSLLRPGVTGELFF	TGTGCCAGCAGCTTACTGAGACCGGGAGTCACCGGGGAGCTGTTTTTT
.	.	TRBJ2-5	TRBV5-6	CASSPLTGNQETQYF	TGTGCCAGCAGCCCCCTCACGGGGAACCAAGAGACCCAGTACTTC
TRBD2	many	TRBJ2-1	TRBV4-3	CASSQGGGSSYNEQFF	TGCGCCAGCAGCCAAGGGGGCGGGAGCTCCTACAATGAGCAGTTCTTC
TRBD2	.	TRBJ2-1	TRBV5-4	CASRLAGGAYNEQFF	TGTGCCAGCAGGTTAGCGGGGGGAGCGTACAATGAGCAGTTCTTC
.	.	TRBJ1-1	TRBV6-4	CASSRQATEAFF	TGTGCCAGCAGCCGACAGGCCACTGAAGCTTTCTTT
TRBD1	.	TRBJ2-5	TRBV4-1	CASSQEGTAKETQYF	TGCGCCAGCAGCCAAGAGGGGACAGCTAAAGAGACCCAGTACTTC
.	.	TRBJ2-1	TRBV7-3	CASSPDRYYNEQFF	TGTGCCAGCAGCCCCGACAGATACTACAATGAGCAGTTCTTC
.	.	TRBJ1-2	TRBV7-2	CASSRDTELYGYTF	TGTGCCAGCAGCCGCGATACAGAACTCTATGGCTACACCTTC
TRBD1	once	TRBJ1-6	TRBV5-1	CASSRDRGPPNSPLHF	TGCGCCAGCAGCCGGGACAGGGGCCCGCCTAATTCACCCCTCCACTTT
.	once	TRBJ1-6	TRBV6-5	CASREGFSPLHF	TGTGCCAGCAGGGAGGGCTTCTCACCCCTCCACTTT
TRBD1	.	TRBJ2-4	TRBV11-2	CASSLQGPKKNIQYF	TGTGCCAGCAGCCTACAGGGGCCCAAAAAAAACATTCAGTACTTC
TRBD2	.	TRBJ2-3	TRBV7-2	CASSSGRAGAQYF	TGTGCCAGCTCTAGCGGGAGGGCCGGTGCGCAGTATTTT
TRBD2	.	TRBJ2-5	TRBV7-2	CASSSMTSGLQGETQYF	TGTGCCAGCAGCTCGATGACTAGCGGACTTCAGGGGGAGACCCAGTACTTC
.	.	TRBJ1-5	TRBV4-1	CASSQDPGASNQPQHF	TGCGCCAGCAGCCAAGATCCGGGCGCTAGCAATCAGCCCCAGCATTTT
TRBD1	.	TRBJ2-7	TRBV28	CASRTGTYEQYF	TGTGCCAGCAGGACAGGGACGTACGAGCAGTACTTC
.	.	TRBJ2-7	TRBV19	CASSIVEGAYEQYF	TGTGCCAGTAGTATTGTGGAGGGGGCCTACGAGCAGTACTTC
.	.	TRBJ2-3	TRBV14	CASSQGSVDTQYF	TGTGCCAGCAGCCAAGGTTCGGTAGATACGCAGTATTTT